Presented here are 18 T cell receptor beta chains from one specimen sequenced in a study of blood T cell repertoires in COVID-19. The table came from immunoSEQ multiplex PCR; TCRdb's copy has only in-frame clones and leaves some out. The sample carries some 270,000 clones, around 81% recorded once. The sample comprised peripheral blood. These TCRs come from an older person with COVID-19, enrolled during active disease.

The chain has TRBV19 and TRBJ2-1, with D maybe TRBD2 (5 bases). Germline V gives CDR1 LNHDA, CDR2 SQIVND (reference sequence). The CDR3 runs to 13 residues. The V and J ends lost 5 bases and 9 bases respectively, with 14 bases between them. The CDR3 is CASSPRVEGEQFF. CDR3 coding DNA: TGTGCCAGTAGTCCAAGGGTCGAGGGTGAGCAGTTCTTC.

This chain links TRBV28 with TRBJ2-7; 9 nucleotides align to TRBD2. Trimming cost V 4 bases and J 3 bases; bases outside gene matches: 7. From germline, CDR1 is MDHEN and CDR2 SYDVKM. CDR3 length equals 15 residues. In DNA, the CDR3 is TGTGCCAGCAGTTCGTCCGGGACTAGCAGCTACGAGCAGTACTTC. Protein sequence: CASSSSGTSSYEQYF.

This chain links TRBV6-7 with TRBJ2-5; TRBD2 might be the D (6 bases). TRBV6-7 is assigned to the ORF class and has an uncertain function. Trimming pared 2 bases from V and 0 bases from J, leaving 16 bases between. This CDR3 comprises 17 residues. The CDR3 loop reads CASSYGEAGPYQETQYF. CDR3 coding DNA: TGTGCCAGCAGTTACGGGGAGGCTGGTCCGTACCAAGAGACCCAGTACTTC.

The chain links TRBV9 to TRBJ2-1; TRBD2 matches at 11 bases. The CDR3 has 15 amino acids. Germline V CDR1 and CDR2: SGDLS, YYNGEE. Trimming at V came to 0 bases and at J to 9 bases, leaving 5 bases not matched to a gene. The CDR3 reads CASSVGELAGVEQFF. CDR3 nucleotides: TGTGCCAGCAGCGTAGGCGAACTAGCGGGGGTTGAGCAGTTCTTC.

The chain employs TRBV7-9 and TRBJ1-2; D unresolved. Germline loops: CDR1 SEHNR, CDR2 FQNEAQ (reference sequence). Trimming pared 2 bases from V and 4 bases from J, leaving 5 bases between. This CDR3 has 12 amino acids. For the CDR3, the DNA is TGTGCCAGCAGCTTATCCTTCTATGGCTACACCTTC. This codes for CASSLSFYGYTF. Full variable domain (missing parts from reference TRBV7-9 and TRBJ1-2): DTGVSQNPRHKITKRGQNVTFRCDPISEHNRLYWYRQTLGQGPEFLTYFQNEAQLEKSRLLSDRFSAERPKGSFSTLEIQRTEQGDSAMYLCASSLSFYGYTFGSGTRLTVV.

The rearrangement links TRBV30 to TRBJ1-1; D not resolved. CDR1 and CDR2 from the germline V gene are GTSNPN and SVGIG (reference sequence). V lost 2 bases to trimming and J lost 1 base, with 14 bases between them. CDR3 length equals 15 residues. The CDR3 loop reads CAWSLSPQWNTEAFF. CDR3 coding DNA: TGTGCCTGGAGTTTATCCCCGCAGTGGAACACTGAAGCTTTCTTT.

The CDR3 loop reads CASSPRGQAGNTIYF. CDR3 DNA sequence: TGTGCCAGCAGTCCCAGGGGGCAAGCTGGAAACACCATATATTTT. This chain joins TRBV6-5 and TRBJ1-3, with TRBD1 matching over 8 bases. V dropped 5 bases and J dropped 2; count of bases not matched to a gene: 5. Germline assignment: CDR1 MNHEY and CDR2 SVGAGI. This CDR3 contains 15 residues.

V gene TRBV10-2 combines with J gene TRBJ2-7; D is uncertain. This CDR3 has 12 amino acids. Trimming removed 6 bases at V and 6 bases at J, with 12 bases between. From germline, CDR1 is WSHSY and CDR2 SAAADI. CDR3 in amino acids: CASSLPQFEQYF. The CDR3 nucleotides are TGCGCCAGCAGCCTACCCCAATTCGAGCAGTACTTC.

The V call is TRBV25-1, the J call TRBJ2-5; D might be TRBD1 (5 bases). V was shortened by 1 base and J by 3 bases, with 6 bases between the two germline ends. This CDR3 region has 13 residues. Germline V gives CDR1 MGHDK, CDR2 SYGVNS. CDR3 protein: CASSESGKETQYF. The CDR3 DNA follows: TGTGCCAGCAGTGAATCAGGGAAAGAGACCCAGTACTTC.

This clone was detected only a few times. The chain joins TRBV11-2 to TRBJ2-7; D call uncertain. Germline V gene data show CDR1 as SGHAT and CDR2 as FQNNGV. Between the trimmed V and J ends, which lost 0 bases and 6 bases, there was a span of 12 bases. The CDR3 length is 14 residues. The CDR3 loop is CASSLEFTNIEQYF. In DNA form, the CDR3 reads TGTGCCAGCAGCTTAGAGTTCACTAACATCGAGCAGTACTTC.

The genes are TRBV9 and TRBJ1-6; 9 nucleotides line up with TRBD1. CDR1 SGDLS and CDR2 YYNGEE come from the germline V gene. The CDR3 has 15 amino acids. Trimming at V came to 2 bases and at J to 5 bases, leaving 2 bases not matched to a gene. CDR3 coding DNA: TGTGCCAGCAGCGTGAGGACAGGGGATAATTCACCCCTCCACTTT. This gives the protein CASSVRTGDNSPLHF.

This rearrangement joins TRBV7-9 to TRBJ1-2, with 10 bases identical to TRBD1. V lost 4 bases, J lost 3 bases, and 5 bases stayed unmatched. The CDR3 spans 15 residues. Germline CDR1 reads SEHNR; CDR2 reads FQNEAQ (reference sequence). The DNA of the CDR3 is TGTGCCAGCAGCTGGACAGGGGGTGGTGACTATGGCTACACCTTC. The encoded protein is CASSWTGGGDYGYTF.

V and J are TRBV18 and TRBJ2-7; 7 bases line up with TRBD1. V shed 3 bases, J shed 1 base, and the junction held 6 bases outside the gene matches. The CDR3 runs 15 residues. Germline loops: CDR1 KGHSH, CDR2 LQKENI. The CDR3 sequence is CASSPGLDRSYEQYF. The CDR3 DNA sequence: TGTGCCAGCTCACCCGGTCTGGACAGGTCCTACGAGCAGTACTTC.

The chain employs TRBV7-8 and TRBJ1-6; D perhaps matches TRBD1 (6 bases). This CDR3 spans 14 amino acids. Trimming took off 1 base at V and 9 bases at J, with 10 bases between the two ends. Germline V lookup: CDR1 SGHVS, CDR2 FQNEAQ. In DNA, the CDR3 is TGTGCCAGCAGCTTAGACAGGGTGGGTTCACCCCTCCACTTT. This sequence encodes CASSLDRVGSPLHF. The full variable domain, completed using reference TRBV7-8 and TRBJ1-6, is GAGVSQSPRYKVAKRGQDVALRCDPISGHVSLFWYQQALGQGPEFLTYFQNEAQLDKSGLPSDRFFAERPEGSVSTLKIQRTQQEDSAVYLCASSLDRVGSPLHFGNGTRLTVT.

This clone occurred a few times. The chain recombines TRBV10-3 with TRBJ2-7; D remains ambiguous. CDR3 length: 15 amino acids. The V end lost 4 bases, the J end lost 0 bases, and 13 bases lay between the germline ends. In germline, CDR1 is ENHRY, CDR2 SYGVKD. This CDR3 reads CAISGRSRNSYEQYF. CDR3 sequence (DNA): TGTGCCATCAGTGGACGGTCGCGGAACTCCTACGAGCAGTACTTC.

The J gene is TRBJ1-6, the V gene TRBV14; 7 nucleotides line up with TRBD1. This CDR3 comprises 14 residues. CDR1 and CDR2 (germline): SGHDN, FVKESK. V lost 3 bases to trimming and J lost 9 bases; unmatched junction nucleotides: 5. DNA for the CDR3: TGTGCCAGCAGCCAGTCCACAGGGGTTTCACCCCTCCACTTT. Encoded protein: CASSQSTGVSPLHF.

V is TRBV14 and J is TRBJ1-2; possible D gene TRBD1, 5 bases. Germline CDR1 is SGHDN and CDR2 is FVKESK. This CDR3 is built from 13 residues. Trimming removed 4 bases from V and 4 bases from J, with 10 bases in between. The CDR3 sequence is CASSPDRLYGYTF. Here the CDR3 DNA reads TGTGCCAGCAGCCCCGACAGACTCTATGGCTACACCTTC.

A few counts support this clone. This sequence joins TRBV7-9 and TRBJ1-6, with D perhaps TRBD1 (6 bases). Trimming cost V 5 bases and J 9 bases, with 14 bases left between them. CDR3 size: 14 residues. Germline loops: CDR1 SEHNR, CDR2 FQNEAQ (reference sequence). The CDR3 spells CASSLRQVGSPLHF. The CDR3 region has the DNA TGTGCCAGCAGCCTCCGACAGGTCGGTTCACCCCTCCACTTT. The whole variable domain, remainder taken from reference TRBV7-9 and TRBJ1-6, is DTGVSQNPRHKITKRGQNVTFRCDPISEHNRLYWYRQTLGQGPEFLTYFQNEAQLEKSRLLSDRFSAERPKGSFSTLEIQRTEQGDSAMYLCASSLRQVGSPLHFGNGTRLTVT.